The rows below give T cell receptor beta chains drawn from one sample of a study of regulatory T cells in long-lasting Graves disease. From the multiplex PCR reads, TCRdb called clonotypes with MiXCR, one entry per CDR3 protein. The sample contains about 440,000 distinct CDR3 sequences, about a sixth of which appear only once. The sample was also reused in another study, on T cells in Graves' hyperthyroidism and ophthalmopathy.

The sample was peripheral blood mononuclear cells (PBMCs), taken at new diagnosis, from a patient treated with antithyroid drugs. Source of these receptors: a woman aged 25 to 45 with Graves disease. Both conserved end residues are part of each CDR3. The D gene is left open where the match is weak. Clone size is not always given. Where it is, it says once, few, many or a class for expanded clones.

v_call,clone_size,j_call,d_call,cdr3_aa,cdr3_nt
TRBV20-1,-,TRBJ2-7,TRBD2,CSAQSTGTSREQYF,TGCAGTGCTCAATCAACCGGGACTAGTCGCGAGCAGTACTTC
TRBV6-1,many,TRBJ2-7,-,CASGEGPIYEQYF,TGTGCCAGCGGCGAGGGGCCGATATACGAGCAGTACTTC
TRBV12-3/TRBV12-4,few,TRBJ2-3,TRBD2,CASSKQTSGDADTQYF,TGTGCCAGCAGTAAACAGACTAGCGGGGACGCAGATACGCAGTATTTT
TRBV7-2,many,TRBJ1-2,TRBD1,CASSPTTGVYGYTF,TGTGCCAGCAGCCCGACGACAGGGGTCTATGGCTACACCTTC
TRBV7-9,few,TRBJ1-1,TRBD1,CASSPWTGRTEAFF,TGTGCCAGCAGCCCATGGACAGGGAGGACTGAAGCTTTCTTT
TRBV28,many,TRBJ1-2,-,CASSLQGHWGNYGYTF,TGTGCCAGCAGTTTACAGGGTCATTGGGGAAACTATGGCTACACCTTC
TRBV19,few,TRBJ1-1,-,CASSIGGGRLDTEAFF,TGTGCCAGTAGTATCGGGGGGGGGCGGTTGGACACTGAAGCTTTCTTT
TRBV24-1,few,TRBJ2-5,-,CATSDPTAFKETQYF,TGTGCCACCAGTGATCCCACAGCGTTTAAAGAGACCCAGTACTTC
TRBV14,-,TRBJ2-5,-,CASSQGVLANGQETQYF,TGTGCCAGCAGCCAAGGTGTCCTCGCGAATGGCCAAGAGACCCAGTACTTC
TRBV28,many,TRBJ1-5,TRBD1,CASSSDQGARNQPQHF,TGTGCCAGCAGTTCTGACCAGGGGGCACGGAATCAGCCCCAGCATTTT
TRBV7-9,few,TRBJ2-7,-,CASSSGAVSKGNF,TGTGCCAGCAGCTCCGGGGCGGTATCAAAGGGGAACTTC
TRBV10-3,many,TRBJ1-5,TRBD1,CAIGRTGGDQPQHF,TGTGCCATCGGTAGGACAGGGGGCGATCAGCCCCAGCATTTT
TRBV5-6,few,TRBJ1-1,TRBD1,CASSEGQGMNTEAFF,TGTGCCAGCAGCGAGGGACAGGGCATGAACACTGAAGCTTTCTTT
TRBV20-1,many,TRBJ2-3,-,CSARGGAGWDTQYF,TGCAGTGCTAGAGGGGGCGCAGGATGGGATACGCAGTATTTT
TRBV29-1,few,TRBJ2-5,-,CSVVVERAATQYF,TGCAGCGTTGTCGTCGAAAGGGCGGCGACCCAGTACTTC
TRBV13,many,TRBJ2-1,TRBD1,CASSPPPGQGANEQFF,TGTGCCAGCAGCCCCCCCCCGGGACAGGGGGCAAATGAGCAGTTCTTC
TRBV28,few,TRBJ2-7,TRBD1,CASSPQDRGALEQYF,TGTGCCAGCAGTCCCCAGGACAGGGGGGCCCTCGAGCAGTACTTC
TRBV7-9,-,TRBJ1-4,-,CASSSGTTAKLFF,TGTGCCAGCAGCTCCGGGACCACGGCAAAACTGTTTTTT
TRBV10-3,few,TRBJ2-1,TRBD2,CAISDTSGSRDEQFF,TGTGCCATCAGTGATACTAGCGGGAGTAGGGATGAGCAGTTCTTC
TRBV5-1,few,TRBJ2-1,TRBD1,CASRPTGGKRGDEQFF,TGCGCCAGCAGACCGACAGGGGGCAAGCGGGGCGATGAGCAGTTCTTC
TRBV12-3/TRBV12-4,few,TRBJ1-1,-,CASSPRDRVRNTEAFF,TGTGCCAGCAGCCCCCGAGATAGGGTCCGGAACACTGAAGCTTTCTTT
TRBV27,few,TRBJ2-1,TRBD1,CASSSGTVYNEQFF,TGTGCCAGCAGTTCCGGGACAGTCTACAATGAGCAGTTCTTC
TRBV3-1,many,TRBJ2-1,-,CASSQGHSNEQFF,TGTGCCAGCAGCCAGGGACACTCGAATGAGCAGTTCTTC
TRBV3-1,many,TRBJ1-5,-,CASSQVGREDPNQPQHF,TGTGCCAGCAGCCAAGTCGGCAGGGAGGATCCCAATCAGCCCCAGCATTTT
TRBV20-1,few,TRBJ2-5,TRBD2,CSVRWGRAGETQYF,TGCAGTGTCAGATGGGGGAGGGCCGGAGAGACCCAGTACTTC
TRBV18,many,TRBJ1-1,-,CASFSDGGSTEAFF,TGTGCCAGCTTCAGCGACGGGGGCAGCACTGAAGCTTTCTTT
TRBV9,few,TRBJ2-3,TRBD2,CASSQGTSADTQYF,TGTGCCAGCTCCCAGGGGACTAGCGCCGATACGCAGTATTTT
TRBV7-2,few,TRBJ2-7,TRBD2,CASSDGTSGRFEQYF,TGTGCCAGCAGCGACGGGACTAGCGGGAGGTTCGAGCAGTACTTC
TRBV7-3,many,TRBJ2-1,-,CASSLTTDNEQFF,TGTGCCAGCAGCTTAACTACGGATAATGAGCAGTTCTTC